The next 5 T cell receptor beta chains were all read from a single sample in a study of technical replicates of blood from a handful of donors. Assay used: immunoSEQ multiplex PCR; TCRdb lists only in-frame clones, some missing. The data contain about 70,000 clones, 85% to 95% of them singletons. The sample was T cells isolated from PBMCs. The receptors were gathered from a human donor in good health.

CDR3 in amino acids: CASSAVRGETQYF. The CDR3 DNA follows: TGTGCCAGCAGCGCCGTGAGGGGGGAGACCCAGTACTTC. The chain combines TRBV5-6 with TRBJ2-5; TRBD1 is a possible D gene (6 bases). Germline V gene lookup returns CDR1 SGHDT and CDR2 YYEEEE. The V and J ends lost 4 bases and 5 bases respectively, with 12 bases between them. The CDR3 contains 13 residues. Combining the CDR3 with reference TRBV5-6 and TRBJ2-5 gives the whole variable domain DAGVTQSPTHLIKTRGQQVTLRCSPKSGHDTVSWYQQALGQGPQFIFQYYEEEERQRGNFPDRFSGHQFPNYSSELNVNALLLGDSALYLCASSAVRGETQYFGPGTRLLVL.

The chain is built from TRBV6-5 and TRBJ1-2; tentative D call: TRBD1 (5 bases). Germline V gives CDR1 MNHEY, CDR2 SVGAGI. This CDR3 is built from 12 residues. Trimming shortened V by 7 bases and J by 2 bases, and 8 bases separated the two germline ends. CDR3 DNA sequence: TGTGCCAGCATGGGGCGGAACTATGGCTACACCTTC. Protein product: CASMGRNYGYTF.

The chain links TRBV11-3 to TRBJ1-4, with D hard to call. V was pared by 3 bases and J by 7 bases, with 6 bases between. The CDR3 sequence is 12 residues long. CDR1 and CDR2 (germline): SGHNT, YENEEA. The CDR3 nucleotides read TGTGCCAGCAGCTTTCATTCTGAAAAACTGTTTTTT. Amino acid sequence: CASSFHSEKLFF. Full variable domain (outside the CDR3, taken from reference TRBV11-3 and TRBJ1-4): EAGVVQSPRYKIIEKKQPVAFWCNPISGHNTLYWYLQNLGQGPELLIRYENEEAVDDSQLPKDRFSAERLKGVDSTLKIQPAELGDSAVYLCASSFHSEKLFFGSGTQLSVL.

The V and J genes are TRBV6-6 and TRBJ2-3; D is perhaps TRBD2 (7 bases). V gave up 8 bases and J gave up 1 base, with 16 bases separating them. The CDR3 loop spans 15 amino acids. CDR1 and CDR2 from the germline V gene are MNHNY and SVGAGI (reference sequence). CDR3 loop: CASLLRGGGTDTQYF. The DNA of the CDR3 is TGTGCCAGCCTCCTCAGAGGGGGGGGCACAGATACGCAGTATTTT.

The CDR3, as DNA: TGTGCCAGCAGTTTTTGGGACTTAAGGACTAGCGGCACAGATACGCAGTATTTT. Encoded protein: CASSFWDLRTSGTDTQYF. V usage is TRBV28 and J usage is TRBJ2-3; 9 nucleotides align to TRBD2. V shed 3 bases, J shed 1 base, and the junction held 11 bases outside the gene matches. Germline V gene sequence: CDR1 MDHEN, CDR2 SYDVKM. This CDR3 region has 18 residues.